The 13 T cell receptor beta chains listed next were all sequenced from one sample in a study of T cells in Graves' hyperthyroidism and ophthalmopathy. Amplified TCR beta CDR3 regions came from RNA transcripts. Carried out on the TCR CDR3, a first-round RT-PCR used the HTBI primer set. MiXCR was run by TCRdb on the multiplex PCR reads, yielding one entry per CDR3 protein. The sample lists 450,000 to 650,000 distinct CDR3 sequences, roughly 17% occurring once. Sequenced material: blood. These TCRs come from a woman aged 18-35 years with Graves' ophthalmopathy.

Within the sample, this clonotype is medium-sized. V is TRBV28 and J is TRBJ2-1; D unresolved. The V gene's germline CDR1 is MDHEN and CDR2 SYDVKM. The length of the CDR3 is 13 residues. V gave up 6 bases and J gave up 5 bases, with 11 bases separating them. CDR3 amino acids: CASSPIEDNEQFF. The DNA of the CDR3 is TGTGCCAGCAGCCCAATCGAGGACAATGAGCAGTTCTTC.

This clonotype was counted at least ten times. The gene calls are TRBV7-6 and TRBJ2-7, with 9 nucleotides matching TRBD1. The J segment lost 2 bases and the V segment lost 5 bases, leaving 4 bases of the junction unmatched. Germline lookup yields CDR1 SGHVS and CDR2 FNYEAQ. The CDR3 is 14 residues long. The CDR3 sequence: CASSTGTGTYEQYF. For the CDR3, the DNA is TGTGCCAGCAGCACCGGGACAGGGACCTACGAGCAGTACTTC.

CDR3 in DNA: TGTGCCAGCAGCAAGTTTGGAGTATGGACGGACAGAGGTTTCATGAACACTGAAGCTTTCTTT. This translates into CASSKFGVWTDRGFMNTEAFF. The J gene is TRBJ1-1, the V gene TRBV28; a weak D match, TRBD1 (6 bases). The CDR3 contains 21 residues. Germline values: CDR1 MDHEN, CDR2 SYDVKM. The germline V and J ends were trimmed by 6 bases and 0 bases, with 32 bases remaining between them. Full variable domain (outside the CDR3, taken from reference TRBV28 and TRBJ1-1): DVKVTQSSRYLVKRTGEKVFLECVQDMDHENMFWYRQDPGLGLRLIYFSYDVKMKEKGDIPEGYSVSREKKERFSLILESASTNQTSMYLCASSKFGVWTDRGFMNTEAFFGQGTRLTVV.

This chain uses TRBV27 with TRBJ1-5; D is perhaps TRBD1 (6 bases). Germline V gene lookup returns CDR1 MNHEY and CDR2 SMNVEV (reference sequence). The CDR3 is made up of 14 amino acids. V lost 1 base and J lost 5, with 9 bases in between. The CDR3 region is CASSLLGGHQPQHF. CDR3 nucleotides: TGTGCCAGCAGTTTATTAGGGGGGCATCAGCCCCAGCATTTT.

The CDR3 reads CASSLDASYNEQFF. The CDR3 DNA sequence: TGCGCCAGCAGCCTAGACGCCAGCTACAATGAGCAGTTCTTC. The chain links TRBV5-1 to TRBJ2-1, with D uncertain. This CDR3 is 14 amino acids long. V lost 4 bases, J lost 3 bases, and 11 bases lay in between. Per germline, CDR1 SGHRS and CDR2 YFSETQ.

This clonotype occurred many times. This chain's CDR3 is CASSLVWGGTNEKLFF. The CDR3 region has the DNA TGTGCCAGCAGCTTAGTTTGGGGCGGCACTAATGAAAAACTGTTTTTT. This chain links TRBV7-2 with TRBJ1-4; TRBD1 might be the D (5 bases). The CDR3 extends over 16 amino acids. Trimming pared 1 base from V and 2 bases from J, leaving 11 bases between. Germline V gene sequence: CDR1 SGHTA, CDR2 FQGNSA.

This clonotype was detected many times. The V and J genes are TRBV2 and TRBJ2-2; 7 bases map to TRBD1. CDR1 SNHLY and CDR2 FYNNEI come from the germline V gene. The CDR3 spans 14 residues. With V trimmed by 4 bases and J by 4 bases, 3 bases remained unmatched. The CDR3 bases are TGTGCCAGCAGTGCCTACAGGGGCACCGGGGAGCTGTTTTTT. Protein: CASSAYRGTGELFF.

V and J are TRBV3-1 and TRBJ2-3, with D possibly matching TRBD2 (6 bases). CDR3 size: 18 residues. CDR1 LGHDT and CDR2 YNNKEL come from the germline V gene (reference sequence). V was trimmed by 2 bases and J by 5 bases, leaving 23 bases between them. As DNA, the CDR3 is TGTGCCAGCAGCCAATGGACCAACGGACTCCACGGGAGAGATACGCAGTATTTT. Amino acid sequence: CASSQWTNGLHGRDTQYF.

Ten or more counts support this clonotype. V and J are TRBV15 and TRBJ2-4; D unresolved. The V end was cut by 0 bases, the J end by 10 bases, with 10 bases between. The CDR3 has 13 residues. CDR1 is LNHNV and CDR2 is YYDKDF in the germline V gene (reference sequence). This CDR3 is CATSREYVGIQYF. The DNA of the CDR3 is TGTGCCACCAGCAGAGAGTATGTGGGGATTCAGTACTTC. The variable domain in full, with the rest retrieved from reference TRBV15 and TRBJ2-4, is DAMVIQNPRYQVTQFGKPVTLSCSQTLNHNVMYWYQQKSSQAPKLLFHYYDKDFNNEADTPDNFQSRRPNTSFCFLDIRSPGLGDTAMYLCATSREYVGIQYFGAGTRLSVL.

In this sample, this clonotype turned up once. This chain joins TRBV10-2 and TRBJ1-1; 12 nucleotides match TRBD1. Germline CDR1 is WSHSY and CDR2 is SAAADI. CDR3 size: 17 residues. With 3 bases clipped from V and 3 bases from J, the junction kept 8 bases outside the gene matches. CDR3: CASSDPGTGGRDTEAFF. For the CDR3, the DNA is TGCGCCAGCAGTGACCCCGGGACAGGGGGCCGCGACACTGAAGCTTTCTTT.

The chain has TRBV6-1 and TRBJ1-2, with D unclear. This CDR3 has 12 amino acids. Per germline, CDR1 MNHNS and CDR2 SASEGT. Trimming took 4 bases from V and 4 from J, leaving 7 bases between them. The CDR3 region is CASSASGYGYTF. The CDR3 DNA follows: TGTGCCAGCAGTGCGAGCGGCTATGGCTACACCTTC.

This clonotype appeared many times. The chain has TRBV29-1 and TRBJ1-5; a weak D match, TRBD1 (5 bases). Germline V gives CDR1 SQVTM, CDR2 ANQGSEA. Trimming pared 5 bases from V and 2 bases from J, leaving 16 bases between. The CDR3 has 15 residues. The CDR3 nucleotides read TGCAGCGTTTCCCAGGGAACTGGGGGCAATCAGCCCCAGCATTTT. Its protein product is CSVSQGTGGNQPQHF.

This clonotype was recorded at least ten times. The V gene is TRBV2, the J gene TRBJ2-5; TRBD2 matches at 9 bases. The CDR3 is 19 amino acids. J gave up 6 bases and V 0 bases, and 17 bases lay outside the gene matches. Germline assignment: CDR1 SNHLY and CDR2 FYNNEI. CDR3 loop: CASSEAGVRVAGVGKTQYF. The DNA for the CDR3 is TGTGCCAGCAGTGAAGCCGGGGTGAGGGTAGCGGGAGTTGGTAAGACCCAGTACTTC.